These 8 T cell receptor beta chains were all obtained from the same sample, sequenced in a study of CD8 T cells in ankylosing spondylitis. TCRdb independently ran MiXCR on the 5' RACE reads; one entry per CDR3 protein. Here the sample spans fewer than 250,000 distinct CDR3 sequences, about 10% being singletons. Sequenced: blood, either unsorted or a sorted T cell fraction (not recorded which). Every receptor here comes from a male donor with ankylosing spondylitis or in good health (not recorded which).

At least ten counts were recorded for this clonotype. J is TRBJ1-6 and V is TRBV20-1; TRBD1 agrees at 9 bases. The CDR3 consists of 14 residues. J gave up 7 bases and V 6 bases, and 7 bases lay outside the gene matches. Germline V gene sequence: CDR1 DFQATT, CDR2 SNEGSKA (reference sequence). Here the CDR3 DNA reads TGCAGTGCCGACAGGGGGATGTTCAATTCACCCCTCCACTTT. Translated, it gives CSADRGMFNSPLHF.

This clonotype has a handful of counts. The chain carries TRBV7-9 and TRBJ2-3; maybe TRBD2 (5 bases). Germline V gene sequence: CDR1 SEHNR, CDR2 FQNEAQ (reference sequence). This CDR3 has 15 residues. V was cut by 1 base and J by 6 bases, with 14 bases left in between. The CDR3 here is CASSLGEGRMDTQYF. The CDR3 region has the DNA TGTGCCAGCAGCTTAGGAGAGGGCCGAATGGATACGCAGTATTTT.

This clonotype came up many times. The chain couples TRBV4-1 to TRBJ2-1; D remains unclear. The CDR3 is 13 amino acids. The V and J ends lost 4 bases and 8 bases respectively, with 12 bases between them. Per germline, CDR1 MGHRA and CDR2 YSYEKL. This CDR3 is CASSPTTHHEQFF. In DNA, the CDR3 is TGCGCCAGCAGCCCTACTACTCACCATGAGCAGTTCTTC.

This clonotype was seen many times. CDR3 sequence (DNA): TGTGCCAGCACCCTGGGTGGAAACACCATATATTTT. This translates into CASTLGGNTIYF. The rearrangement joins TRBV12-3 or TRBV12-4 to TRBJ1-3; D gene unclear. This CDR3 region has 12 residues. V dropped 7 bases and J dropped 3 bases, with 7 bases sitting between them.

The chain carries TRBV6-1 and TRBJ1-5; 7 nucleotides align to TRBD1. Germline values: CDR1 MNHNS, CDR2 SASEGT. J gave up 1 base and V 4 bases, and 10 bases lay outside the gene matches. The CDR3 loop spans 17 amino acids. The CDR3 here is CASSARTGPQSNQPQHF. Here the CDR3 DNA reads TGTGCCAGCAGTGCTCGGACAGGCCCCCAAAGCAATCAGCCCCAGCATTTT.

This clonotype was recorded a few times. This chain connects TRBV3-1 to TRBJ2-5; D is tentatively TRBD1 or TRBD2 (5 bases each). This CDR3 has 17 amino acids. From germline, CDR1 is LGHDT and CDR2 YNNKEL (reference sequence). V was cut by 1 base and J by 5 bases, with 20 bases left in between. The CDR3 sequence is CASSQVGIARGQETQYF. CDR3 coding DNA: TGTGCCAGCAGCCAAGTCGGCATAGCGAGGGGTCAGGAGACCCAGTACTTC.

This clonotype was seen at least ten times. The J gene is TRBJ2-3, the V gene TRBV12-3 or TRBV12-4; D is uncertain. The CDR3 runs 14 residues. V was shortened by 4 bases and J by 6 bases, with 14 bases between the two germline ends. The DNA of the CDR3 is TGTGCCAGCAGTTCTCGGACCTTGCGGGATACGCAGTATTTT. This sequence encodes CASSSRTLRDTQYF.

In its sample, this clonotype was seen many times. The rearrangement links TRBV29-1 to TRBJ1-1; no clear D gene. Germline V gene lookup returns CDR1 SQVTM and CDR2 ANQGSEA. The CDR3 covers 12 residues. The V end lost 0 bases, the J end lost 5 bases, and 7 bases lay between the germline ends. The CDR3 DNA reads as TGCAGCGTTGAAGATCCGGGGACTGAAGCTTTCTTT. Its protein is CSVEDPGTEAFF.